This passage covers 16 T cell receptor beta chains from one sample sequenced in a study of blood T cells in healthy people across ages (dated by TCRdb to the mid-2010s). Libraries were prepared through 5' RACE. The sequencer listed for this sample is Illumina HiSeq 2500. A second PCR of about 7 to 12 cycles was performed with a sample-barcoded 5' primer and a J-beta primer mix. The public reads were reanalyzed by TCRdb: fastp trimming at Q25, MiXCR alignment, in-frame beta chains only. All rows with the same CDR3 protein become a single entry with the most common DNA and genes. The sample table lists hundreds of thousands of distinct CDR3 sequences, under 65% of them with a count of one. The top ten clonotypes cover roughly 34% of the sample. Sequenced sample: blood. Every receptor here comes from a man in his fifties or sixties in good health.

The genes are TRBV12-3 or TRBV12-4 and TRBJ1-6; a possible D gene is TRBD1 (5 bases). The V end was cut by 6 bases, the J end by 8 bases, with 17 bases between. This CDR3 region has 15 residues. The CDR3, as DNA: TGTGCCAGCAGAAAAGCGGGGGTTATCCATTCACCCCTCCACTTT. It codes for CASRKAGVIHSPLHF.

V and J are TRBV20-1 and TRBJ2-3, with D unclear. Germline CDR1 is DFQATT and CDR2 is SNEGSKA (reference sequence). The V end lost 0 bases, the J end lost 1 base, and 11 bases lay between the germline ends. There are 15 residues in the CDR3. The CDR3 reads CSARDPGGGTDTQYF. The CDR3 DNA follows: TGCAGTGCTAGAGATCCTGGCGGAGGCACAGATACGCAGTATTTT.

The J gene is TRBJ2-4, the V gene TRBV28; the match to TRBD1 covers 7 bases. The J call is uncertain, as TRBJ2-7 better fits the DNA end. CDR3 length: 15 amino acids. Germline V gene data show CDR1 as MDHEN and CDR2 as SYDVKM. The CDR3 nucleotides are TGTGCCACCCAATCCCCCGGGACAGTTGCCTACGAGCAGTACTTC. It translates to CATQSPGTVAYEQYF.

This rearrangement joins TRBV5-1 to TRBJ2-7, with 9 bases fitting TRBD2. The ends lost 0 bases at V and 2 bases at J; junction bases unmatched: 3. Germline loops: CDR1 SGHRS, CDR2 YFSETQ. This CDR3 is 15 amino acids long. Written as DNA, the CDR3 is TGCGCCAGCAGCTTGGCAGCGGGGGGAACCTACGAGCAGTACTTC. Translation: CASSLAAGGTYEQYF.

This clonotype was seen a handful of times. The chain carries TRBV14 and TRBJ2-5; 10 bases line up with TRBD2. V shed 4 bases and J 5 bases; nucleotides not matched to a gene: 13. This CDR3 region has 17 residues. Germline CDR1 SGHDN, CDR2 FVKESK. CDR3 nucleotides: TGTGCCAGCAGCCCACTAGCGGGGCCAAACTCCGGGGAGACCCAGTACTTC. Protein: CASSPLAGPNSGETQYF.

This rearrangement joins TRBV5-1 to TRBJ2-7; TRBD1 matches at 7 bases. V was clipped by 4 bases and J by 0 bases; unmatched bases: 7. The CDR3 extends over 15 amino acids. Germline CDR1 reads SGHRS; CDR2 reads YFSETQ. The CDR3 DNA follows: TGCGCCAGCAGCCTCGGACAGGCCAGCTCCTACGAGCAGTACTTC. It is translated as CASSLGQASSYEQYF.

The rearrangement joins TRBV18 to TRBJ1-6; weak D call: TRBD1 (5 bases). The germline V gene encodes CDR1 KGHSH and CDR2 LQKENI. The CDR3 runs 16 residues. V lost 5 bases, J lost 0 bases, and 11 bases lay in between. The CDR3 coding sequence is TGTGCCAGCTCAAGGGACTCGAGCTCCTATAATTCACCCCTCCACTTT. Translation: CASSRDSSSYNSPLHF.

This chain links TRBV7-8 with TRBJ2-7; D ambiguous. The CDR3 extends over 15 amino acids. Germline assignment: CDR1 SGHVS and CDR2 FQNEAQ. Trimming left V 0 bases short and J 3 bases short, with 12 bases between. CDR3 nucleotide sequence: TGTGCCAGCAGCTTAGCGCTAACGGCCAGCTACGAGCAGTACTTC. Its translation: CASSLALTASYEQYF.

The chain links TRBV20-1 to TRBJ2-5; 10 bases line up with TRBD2. Germline V gene data show CDR1 as DFQATT and CDR2 as SNEGSKA (reference sequence). V lost 6 bases to trimming and J lost 1 base; unmatched junction nucleotides: 8. The CDR3 has 15 residues. CDR3 amino acids: CSARRLAGSQETQYF. The CDR3 coding sequence is TGCAGTGCCCGCCGACTAGCGGGCAGCCAAGAGACCCAGTACTTC.

The chain has TRBV12-3 or TRBV12-4 and TRBJ2-6; D remains ambiguous. Deletions cut 6 bases from V and 0 bases from J, with 9 bases between. The CDR3 runs 15 residues. CDR3 sequence: CASRALNSGANVLTF. In DNA, the CDR3 is TGTGCCAGCAGAGCTCTGAACTCTGGGGCCAACGTCCTGACTTTC.

This sequence joins TRBV14 and TRBJ2-2; 10 bases are a match to TRBD2. Germline assignment: CDR1 SGHDN and CDR2 FVKESK. CDR3 size: 15 residues. The ends lost 4 bases at V and 1 base at J; junction bases unmatched: 0. The CDR3 protein is CASSRLAGNTGELFF. The CDR3 DNA reads TGTGCCAGCAGCCGACTAGCGGGGAACACCGGGGAGCTGTTTTTT.

The CDR3 spells CASRASTDTQYF. As DNA, the CDR3 is TGTGCCAGCAGGGCCAGCACAGATACGCAGTATTTT. The genes are TRBV2 and TRBJ2-3; D uncertain. CDR3 length equals 12 residues. Germline CDR1 SNHLY, CDR2 FYNNEI. Trimming removed 6 bases at V and 0 bases at J, with 4 bases between.

This clonotype was observed a few times. The chain employs TRBV29-1 and TRBJ2-5; D remains ambiguous. Germline values: CDR1 SQVTM, CDR2 ANQGSEA. The CDR3 extends over 11 amino acids. Trimming took off 2 bases at V and 5 bases at J, with 6 bases between the two ends. CDR3 protein: CSVEPRETQYF. The CDR3 region has the DNA TGCAGCGTTGAACCCCGGGAGACCCAGTACTTC.

The V call is TRBV29-1, the J call TRBJ2-3, with a weak D call TRBD2 (5 bases). The CDR3 is 14 amino acids. With 6 bases removed from V and 3 bases from J, the gap between germline ends came to 16 bases. CDR1 and CDR2 from the germline V gene are SQVTM and ANQGSEA. The CDR3 nucleotides read TGCAGCGTCGTGGGGAGAGGGTATACAGATACGCAGTATTTT. Protein sequence: CSVVGRGYTDTQYF.

The genes are TRBV11-2 and TRBJ1-6, with 7 bases lining up with TRBD1. The junction had 10 bases not matched to a gene; V was cut back by 5 bases and J by 9 bases. CDR1 is SGHAT and CDR2 is FQNNGV in the germline V gene. CDR3 length: 15 amino acids. The CDR3 region is CASSPPTGRASPLHF. CDR3 sequence (DNA): TGTGCCAGCAGCCCGCCGACAGGGCGGGCTTCACCCCTCCACTTT.

Only a few counts were recorded for this clonotype. This chain joins TRBV5-1 and TRBJ2-7; TRBD2 might be the D (6 bases). Germline values: CDR1 SGHRS, CDR2 YFSETQ. V lost 0 bases and J 4 bases, leaving 14 bases between the germline ends. The CDR3 has 15 amino acids. CDR3 DNA: TGCGCCAGCAGCTTGGCAGGGACGGGGGAGTACGAGCAGTACTTC. It specifies CASSLAGTGEYEQYF.